The 11 T cell receptor beta chains below come from one sample, sequenced in a study of CD8 T cells in Susac syndrome. Reverse transcription of roughly 0.45 to 1 ug RNA used random hexamers. Each CDR3 protein gets one entry after TCRdb re-called the immunoSEQ multiplex PCR reads with MiXCR. Found here are about 210,000 distinct CDR3 sequences, more than 85% of them singletons; the top ten hold 0.082%. Sequenced: CD4+ T cells from PBMCs. Every receptor here comes from a human donor with multiple sclerosis.

The rearrangement uses TRBV3-1 and TRBJ2-5, with a tentative D call TRBD1 (6 bases). The CDR3 has 16 amino acids. V was shortened by 6 bases and J by 2 bases, with 19 bases between the two germline ends. Looked up from germline, CDR1 is LGHDT and CDR2 is YNNKEL (reference sequence). DNA for the CDR3: TGTGCCAGCAGTCCGACAGGTAGCCCGGGTCAAGAGACCCAGTACTTC. Its protein is CASSPTGSPGQETQYF.

V gene TRBV9 combines with J gene TRBJ1-1; 7 bases align to TRBD1. The CDR3 loop spans 14 amino acids. The V gene's germline CDR1 is SGDLS and CDR2 YYNGEE. The V and J ends lost 3 bases and 4 bases, in that order; junction bases with no gene match: 6. The CDR3 loop reads CASSADRSRTEAFF. CDR3 DNA: TGTGCCAGCAGCGCGGACAGGTCTCGCACTGAAGCTTTCTTT.

This chain uses TRBV2 with TRBJ2-6; possibly TRBD1 or TRBD2 for D (5 bases each). V was shortened by 7 bases and J by 2 bases, with 12 bases between the two germline ends. Germline lookup yields CDR1 SNHLY and CDR2 FYNNEI. The CDR3 spans 15 residues. Here the CDR3 DNA reads TGTGCCAGCAACACGGGGCTCGCTGGGGCCAACGTCCTGACTTTC. Protein: CASNTGLAGANVLTF.

CDR3 bases: TGTGCCTGGAAACCGGGACTTACGAGCTCTGGAAACACCATATATTTT. It yields the protein CAWKPGLTSSGNTIYF. The chain combines TRBV30 with TRBJ1-3; TRBD1 might be the D (5 bases). Trimming removed 4 bases from V and 0 bases from J, with 16 bases in between. The CDR3 is 16 residues long. Germline CDR1 and CDR2: GTSNPN and SVGIG (reference sequence). The variable domain in full, completed from reference TRBV30 and TRBJ1-3, reads SQTIHQWPATLVQPVGSPLSLECTVEGTSNPNLYWYRQAAGRGLQLLFYSVGIGQISSEVPQNLSASRPQDRQFILSSKKLLLSDSGFYLCAWKPGLTSSGNTIYFGEGSWLTVV.

The chain is built from TRBV7-2 and TRBJ2-3; a weak D match, TRBD1 (6 bases). Per germline, CDR1 SGHTA and CDR2 FQGNSA. The CDR3 totals 14 residues. V was shortened by 5 bases and J by 5 bases, with 14 bases between the two germline ends. CDR3 DNA sequence: TGTGCCAGCAGCGTTACCAAAGGGGGAGATACGCAGTATTTT. It specifies CASSVTKGGDTQYF.

J is TRBJ1-2 and V is TRBV7-9; D is ambiguous. V lost 5 bases and J 8 bases, leaving 15 bases between the germline ends. CDR3 length equals 13 residues. From germline, CDR1 is SEHNR and CDR2 FQNEAQ (reference sequence). CDR3 loop: CASSLDGPAGYTF. The CDR3 DNA follows: TGTGCCAGCAGCCTAGACGGGCCGGCGGGCTACACCTTC.

This chain links TRBV20-1 with TRBJ2-1; TRBD1 matches 11 bases. CDR3 size: 14 residues. The germline V gene has CDR1 DFQATT and CDR2 SNEGSKA (reference sequence). The V segment lost 5 bases and the J segment 6 bases; nucleotides outside the gene matches: 6. The CDR3 DNA reads as TGCAGTGCTGGGGACAGGGGGGTAGGCAATGAGCAGTTCTTC. Amino acids: CSAGDRGVGNEQFF.

This chain connects TRBV5-1 to TRBJ2-1; 8 bases align to TRBD1. CDR1 and CDR2 (germline): SGHRS, YFSETQ. The CDR3 totals 12 residues. J was trimmed by 12 bases and V by 7 bases; bases with no gene match: 9. The CDR3: CASAAQGTGQFF. For the CDR3, the DNA is TGCGCCAGCGCTGCCCAAGGGACAGGGCAGTTCTTC.

This clonotype occurred a few times. The chain employs TRBV3-1 and TRBJ2-1; the match to TRBD1 covers 8 bases. The CDR3 totals 15 residues. Germline assignment: CDR1 LGHDT and CDR2 YNNKEL (reference sequence). V lost 1 base, J lost 5 bases, and 4 bases stayed unmatched. For the CDR3, the DNA is TGTGCCAGCAGCCAAGGTACAGGGGGGAACAATGAGCAGTTCTTC. It codes for CASSQGTGGNNEQFF.

V is TRBV12-3 or TRBV12-4 and J is TRBJ1-2; D unresolved. With 6 bases removed from V and 6 bases from J, the gap between germline ends came to 14 bases. The CDR3 extends over 13 amino acids. The CDR3 spells CASSYLRGNGYTF. In DNA form, the CDR3 reads TGTGCCAGCAGCTACCTCCGGGGAAATGGCTACACCTTC.

This chain joins TRBV5-1 and TRBJ2-3; 9 bases match TRBD1. Germline V gene data show CDR1 as SGHRS and CDR2 as YFSETQ. The junction had 9 bases not matched to a gene; V was cut back by 5 bases and J by 5 bases. The length of the CDR3 is 15 residues. In DNA, the CDR3 is TGCGCCAGCAGTCTAACAGGGGGCCGAGGAGATACGCAGTATTTT. As protein: CASSLTGGRGDTQYF.